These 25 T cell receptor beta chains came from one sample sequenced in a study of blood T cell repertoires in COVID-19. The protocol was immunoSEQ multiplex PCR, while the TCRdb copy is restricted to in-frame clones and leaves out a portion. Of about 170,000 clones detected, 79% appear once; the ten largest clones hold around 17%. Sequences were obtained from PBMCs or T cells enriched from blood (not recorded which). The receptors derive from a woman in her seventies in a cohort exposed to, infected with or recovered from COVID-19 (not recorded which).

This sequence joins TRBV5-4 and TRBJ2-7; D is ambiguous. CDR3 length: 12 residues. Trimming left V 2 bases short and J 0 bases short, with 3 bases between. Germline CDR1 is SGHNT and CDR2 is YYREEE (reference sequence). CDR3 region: CASSLYSYEQYF. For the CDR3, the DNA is TGTGCCAGCAGCTTATACTCCTACGAGCAGTACTTC.

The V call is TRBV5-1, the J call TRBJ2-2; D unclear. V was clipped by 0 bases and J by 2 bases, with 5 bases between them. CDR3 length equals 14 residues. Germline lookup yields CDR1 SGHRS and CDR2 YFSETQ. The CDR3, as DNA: TGCGCCAGCAGCTTGGAAGCAAACACCGGGGAGCTGTTTTTT. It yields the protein CASSLEANTGELFF.

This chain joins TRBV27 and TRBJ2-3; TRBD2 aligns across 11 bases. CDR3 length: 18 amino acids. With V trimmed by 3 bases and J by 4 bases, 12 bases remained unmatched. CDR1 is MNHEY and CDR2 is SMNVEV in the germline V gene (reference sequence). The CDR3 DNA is TGTGCCAGCAGTTTTACGGTAGGACTAGCGGGTCAACCAGATACGCAGTATTTT. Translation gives CASSFTVGLAGQPDTQYF.

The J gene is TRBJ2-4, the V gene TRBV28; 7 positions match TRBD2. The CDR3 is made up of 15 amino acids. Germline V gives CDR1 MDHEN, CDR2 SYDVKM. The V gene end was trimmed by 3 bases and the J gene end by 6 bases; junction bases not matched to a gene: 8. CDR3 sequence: CASSLLRTGGNIQYF. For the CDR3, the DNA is TGTGCCAGCAGTTTGCTTCGTACGGGAGGAAACATTCAGTACTTC.

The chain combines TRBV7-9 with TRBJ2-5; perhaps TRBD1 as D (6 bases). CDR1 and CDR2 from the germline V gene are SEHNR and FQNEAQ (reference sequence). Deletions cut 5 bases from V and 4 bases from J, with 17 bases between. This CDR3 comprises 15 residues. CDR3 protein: CASSLGLQGGETQYF. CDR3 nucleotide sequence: TGTGCCAGCAGCCTAGGCCTACAGGGTGGAGAGACCCAGTACTTC.

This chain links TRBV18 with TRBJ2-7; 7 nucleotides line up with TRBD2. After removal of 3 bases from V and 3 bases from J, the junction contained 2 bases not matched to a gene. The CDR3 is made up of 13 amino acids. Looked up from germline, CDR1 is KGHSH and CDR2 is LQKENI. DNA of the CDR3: TGTGCCAGCTCACCGGGACTAATCTACGAGCAGTACTTC. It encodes CASSPGLIYEQYF. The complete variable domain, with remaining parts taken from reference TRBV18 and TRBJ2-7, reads NAGVMQNPRHLVRRRGQEARLRCSPMKGHSHVYWYRQLPEEGLKFMVYLQKENIIDESGMPKERFSAEFPKEGPSILRIQQVVRGDSAAYFCASSPGLIYEQYFGPGTRLTVT.

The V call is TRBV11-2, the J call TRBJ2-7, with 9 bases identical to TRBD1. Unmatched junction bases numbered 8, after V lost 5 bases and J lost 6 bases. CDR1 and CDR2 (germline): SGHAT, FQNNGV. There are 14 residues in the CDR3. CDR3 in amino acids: CASSTGQGSLEQYF. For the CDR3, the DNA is TGTGCCAGCAGCACAGGACAGGGGTCCCTCGAGCAGTACTTC.

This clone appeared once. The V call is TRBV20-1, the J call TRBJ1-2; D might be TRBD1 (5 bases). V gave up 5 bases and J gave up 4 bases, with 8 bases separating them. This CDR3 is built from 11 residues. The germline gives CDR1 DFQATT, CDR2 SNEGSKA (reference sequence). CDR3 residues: CSALGGYGYTF. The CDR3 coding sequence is TGCAGTGCTCTCGGGGGCTATGGCTACACCTTC.

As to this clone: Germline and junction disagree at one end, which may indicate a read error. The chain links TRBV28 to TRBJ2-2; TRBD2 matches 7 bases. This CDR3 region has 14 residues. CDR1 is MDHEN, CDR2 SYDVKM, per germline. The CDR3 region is CASSLWGRAGELFF. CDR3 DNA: TGTGCCAGCAGCTTATGGGGGAGGGCCGGGGAGCTGTTTTTT.

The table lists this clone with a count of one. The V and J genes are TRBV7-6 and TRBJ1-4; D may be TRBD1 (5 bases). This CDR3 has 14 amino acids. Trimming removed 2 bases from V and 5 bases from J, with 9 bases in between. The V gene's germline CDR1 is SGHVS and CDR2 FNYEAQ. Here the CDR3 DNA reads TGTGCCAGCAGCTTATGGGGGGTAAATGAAAAACTGTTTTTT. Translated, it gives CASSLWGVNEKLFF.

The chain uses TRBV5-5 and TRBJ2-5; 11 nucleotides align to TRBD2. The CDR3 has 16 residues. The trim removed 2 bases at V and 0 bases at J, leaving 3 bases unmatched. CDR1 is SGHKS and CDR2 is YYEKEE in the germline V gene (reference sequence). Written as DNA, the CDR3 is TGTGCCAGCAGCTTACTAGCGGGAGTTTACCAAGAGACCCAGTACTTC. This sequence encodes CASSLLAGVYQETQYF. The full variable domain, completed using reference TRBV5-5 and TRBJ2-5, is DAGVTQSPTHLIKTRGQQVTLRCSPISGHKSVSWYQQVLGQGPQFIFQYYEKEERGRGNFPDRFSARQFPNYSSELNVNALLLGDSALYLCASSLLAGVYQETQYFGPGTRLLVL.

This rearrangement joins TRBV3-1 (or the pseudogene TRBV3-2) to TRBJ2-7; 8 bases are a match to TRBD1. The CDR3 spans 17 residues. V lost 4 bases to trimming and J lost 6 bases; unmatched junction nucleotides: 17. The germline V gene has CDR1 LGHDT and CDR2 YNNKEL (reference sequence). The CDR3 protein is CASSPRDRTRTFSEQYF. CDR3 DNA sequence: TGTGCCAGCAGCCCGCGGGACAGGACCCGGACCTTTTCCGAGCAGTACTTC.

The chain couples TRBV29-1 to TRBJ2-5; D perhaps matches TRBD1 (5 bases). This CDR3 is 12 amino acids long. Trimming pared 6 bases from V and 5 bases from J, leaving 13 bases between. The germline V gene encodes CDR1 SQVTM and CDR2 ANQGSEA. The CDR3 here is CSVNKGAETQYF. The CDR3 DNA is TGCAGCGTCAATAAAGGGGCGGAGACCCAGTACTTC.

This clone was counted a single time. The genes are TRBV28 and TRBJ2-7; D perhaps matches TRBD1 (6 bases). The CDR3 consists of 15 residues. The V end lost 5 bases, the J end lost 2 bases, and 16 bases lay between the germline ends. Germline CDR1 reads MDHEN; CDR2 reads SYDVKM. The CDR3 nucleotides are TGTGCCAGCAGTCGTTCCCGGGACAAACCCTACGAGCAGTACTTC. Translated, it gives CASSRSRDKPYEQYF.

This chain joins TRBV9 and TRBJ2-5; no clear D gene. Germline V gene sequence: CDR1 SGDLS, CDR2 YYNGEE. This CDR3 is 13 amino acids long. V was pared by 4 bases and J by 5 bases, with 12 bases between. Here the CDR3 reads CASSPSMQETQYF. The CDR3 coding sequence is TGTGCCAGCAGCCCCAGTATGCAGGAGACCCAGTACTTC.

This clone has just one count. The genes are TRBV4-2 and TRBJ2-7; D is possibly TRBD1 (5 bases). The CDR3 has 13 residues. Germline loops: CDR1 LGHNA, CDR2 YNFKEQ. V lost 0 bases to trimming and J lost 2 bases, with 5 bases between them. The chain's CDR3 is CASSQDRAYEQYF. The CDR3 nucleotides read TGTGCCAGCAGCCAAGACAGGGCCTACGAGCAGTACTTC.

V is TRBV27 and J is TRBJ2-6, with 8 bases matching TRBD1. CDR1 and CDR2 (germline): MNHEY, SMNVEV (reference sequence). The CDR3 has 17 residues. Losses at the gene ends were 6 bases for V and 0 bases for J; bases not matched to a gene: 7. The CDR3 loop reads CASSWTGRISGANVLTF. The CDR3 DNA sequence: TGTGCCAGCAGCTGGACAGGGAGAATCTCTGGGGCCAACGTCCTGACTTTC. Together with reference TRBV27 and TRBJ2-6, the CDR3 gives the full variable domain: EAQVTQNPRYLITVTGKKLTVTCSQNMNHEYMSWYRQDPGLGLRQIYYSMNVEVTDKGDVPEGYKVSRKEKRNFPLILESPSPNQTSLYFCASSWTGRISGANVLTFGAGSRLTVL.

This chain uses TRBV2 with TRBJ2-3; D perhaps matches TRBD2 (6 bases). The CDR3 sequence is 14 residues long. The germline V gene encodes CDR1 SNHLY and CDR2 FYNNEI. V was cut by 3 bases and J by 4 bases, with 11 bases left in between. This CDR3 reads CASSDSTGADTQYF. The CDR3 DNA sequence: TGTGCCAGCAGTGACTCAACGGGAGCAGATACGCAGTATTTT.

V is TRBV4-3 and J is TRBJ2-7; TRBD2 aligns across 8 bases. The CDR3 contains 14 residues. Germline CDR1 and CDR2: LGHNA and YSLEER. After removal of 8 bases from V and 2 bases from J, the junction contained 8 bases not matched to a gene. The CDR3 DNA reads TGCGCCAGCGGACCGGGACTAGGGGCCTACGAGCAGTACTTC. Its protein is CASGPGLGAYEQYF.

CDR3 nucleotides: TGTGCCACCTCTGCCAGCGGAAACACCGGGGAGCTGTTTTTT. The encoded protein is CATSASGNTGELFF. The chain carries TRBV6-5 and TRBJ2-2; D is possibly TRBD2 (5 bases). CDR3 length equals 14 residues. In germline, CDR1 is MNHEY, CDR2 SVGAGI. The V and J ends lost 10 bases and 2 bases respectively, with 14 bases between them.

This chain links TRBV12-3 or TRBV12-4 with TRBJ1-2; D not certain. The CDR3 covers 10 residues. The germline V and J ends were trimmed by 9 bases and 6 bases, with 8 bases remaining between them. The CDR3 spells CASSLNGYTF. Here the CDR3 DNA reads TGTGCCAGTTCGTTAAATGGCTACACCTTC.

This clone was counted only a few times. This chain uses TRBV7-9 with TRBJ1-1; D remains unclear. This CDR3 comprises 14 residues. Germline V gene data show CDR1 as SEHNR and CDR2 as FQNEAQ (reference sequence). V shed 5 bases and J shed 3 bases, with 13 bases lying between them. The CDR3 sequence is CASSRDGGYTEAFF. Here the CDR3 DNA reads TGTGCCAGCAGCCGGGATGGAGGGTACACTGAAGCTTTCTTT.

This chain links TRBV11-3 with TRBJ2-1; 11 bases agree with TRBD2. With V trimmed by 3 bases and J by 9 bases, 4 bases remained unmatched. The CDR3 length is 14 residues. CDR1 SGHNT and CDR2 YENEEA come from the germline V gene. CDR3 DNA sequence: TGTGCCAGCAGCTTTCGAGGGACTAGCGGTGAGCAGTTCTTC. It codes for CASSFRGTSGEQFF. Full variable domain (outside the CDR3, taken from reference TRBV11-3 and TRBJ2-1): EAGVVQSPRYKIIEKKQPVAFWCNPISGHNTLYWYLQNLGQGPELLIRYENEEAVDDSQLPKDRFSAERLKGVDSTLKIQPAELGDSAVYLCASSFRGTSGEQFFGPGTRLTVL.

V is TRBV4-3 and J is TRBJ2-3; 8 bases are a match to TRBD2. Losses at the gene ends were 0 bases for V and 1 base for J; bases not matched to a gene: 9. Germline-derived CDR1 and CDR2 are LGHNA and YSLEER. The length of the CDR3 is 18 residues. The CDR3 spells CASSQDLPGGERTDTQYF. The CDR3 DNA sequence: TGCGCCAGCAGCCAAGATTTGCCGGGGGGGGAACGCACAGATACGCAGTATTTT.

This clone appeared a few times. The CDR3 region has the DNA TGTGCCAGCACTGGGACAGCCTATGGCTACACCTTC. Protein sequence: CASTGTAYGYTF. V and J are TRBV2 and TRBJ1-2, with 7 bases that match TRBD1. The CDR3 has 12 amino acids. CDR1 and CDR2 (germline): SNHLY, FYNNEI. Losses at the gene ends were 7 bases for V and 4 bases for J; bases not matched to a gene: 3.